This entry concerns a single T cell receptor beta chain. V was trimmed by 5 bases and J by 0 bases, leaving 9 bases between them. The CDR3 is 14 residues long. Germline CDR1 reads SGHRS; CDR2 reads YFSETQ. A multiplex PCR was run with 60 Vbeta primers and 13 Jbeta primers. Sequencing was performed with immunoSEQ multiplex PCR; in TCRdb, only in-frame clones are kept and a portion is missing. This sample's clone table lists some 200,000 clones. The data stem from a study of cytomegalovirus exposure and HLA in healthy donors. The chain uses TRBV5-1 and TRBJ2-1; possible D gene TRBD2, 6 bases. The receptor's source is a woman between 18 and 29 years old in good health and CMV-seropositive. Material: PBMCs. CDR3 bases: TGCGCCAGCAGACCGGGGGACTCCTACAATGAGCAGTTCTTC. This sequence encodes CASRPGDSYNEQFF.